This entry features one T cell receptor (beta chain) sequence. Its antigen is undetermined. The data derive from a study of cytomegalovirus exposure and HLA in healthy donors. Overall study findings and caveats: Specificity of a few CMV-associated chains for CMV antigens was verified in vitro.

Here immunoSEQ multiplex PCR was the method, and the copy in TCRdb shows in-frame clones only, minus some. The table lists more than 95,000 clones, roughly 88% of them singletons. The clonotype comes from a young man in good health and CMV-seronegative. Sequencing used PBMCs.

The CDR3 region is CASSEFLGGLRQEDTQYF. The CDR3 region has the DNA TGTGCCAGCAGTGAATTCCTTGGGGGGTTGCGGCAGGAAGATACGCAGTATTTT. The gene calls are TRBV6-1 and TRBJ2-3, with a tentative D call TRBD2 (6 bases). The germline V gene has CDR1 MNHNS and CDR2 SASEGT. V lost 2 bases and J lost 5, with 23 bases in between. The CDR3 is 18 residues long.